Listed below are T cell receptor beta chains from one sample, sequenced in a study of CD8 T cells in Susac syndrome. Via MiXCR, TCRdb re-called the immunoSEQ multiplex PCR reads, giving one row per CDR3 protein. The top ten hold 0.093% of the sample, which has approximately 180,000 distinct CDR3 sequences, around 95% seen once. Sequencing used CD4+ T cells from PBMCs. The receptor source for this set is a human donor with multiple sclerosis. CDR3s include the opening cysteine and the closing phenylalanine or tryptophan. The order of the fields is CDR3 protein, CDR3 DNA, clone size, J gene, V gene, D gene. D genes are given only for firm matches. The size of a clone is reported for some rows only, either as once, few or many, or as a class for expanded clones.

CASSPGRGGYNEQYF,TGTGCCAGCAGCCCGGGGCGCGGTGGGTACAACGAGCAGTACTTC,.,TRBJ2-7,TRBV12-3/TRBV12-4,.
CASTMAAGLAGGSQETQYF,TGTGCCAGCACCATGGCGGCGGGACTAGCTGGGGGTAGCCAAGAGACCCAGTACTTC,.,TRBJ2-5,TRBV28,TRBD2
CASSVGGSHGYTF,TGTGCCAGCAGCGTAGGAGGGAGTCATGGCTACACCTTC,.,TRBJ1-2,TRBV9,.
CASSREAETQYF,TGTGCCAGCAGCCGAGAGGCCGAGACCCAGTACTTC,.,TRBJ2-5,TRBV7-9,.
CASIKNGNTEAFF,TGTGCCAGCATTAAAAATGGGAACACTGAAGCTTTCTTT,.,TRBJ1-1,TRBV28,.
CSAYVGGITDTQYF,TGCAGTGCGTATGTGGGGGGAATCACAGATACGCAGTATTTT,.,TRBJ2-3,TRBV20-1,.
CASEPYNSPLHF,TGTGCCAGCGAACCTTATAATTCACCCCTCCACTTT,.,TRBJ1-6,TRBV11-1,.
CSASRDLDQPQHF,TGCAGTGCTAGTCGTGACCTTGATCAGCCCCAGCATTTT,.,TRBJ1-5,TRBV20-1,.
CASSYESIYTQYF,TGTGCCAGCAGTTACGAGTCAATCTATACGCAGTATTTT,.,TRBJ2-3,TRBV6-2/TRBV6-3,.
CASSLQGVHNQPQHF,TGTGCCAGCAGTTTGCAGGGGGTACACAATCAGCCCCAGCATTTT,.,TRBJ1-5,TRBV27,TRBD1
CASSDPGSGNTEAFF,TGTGCCAGCAGTGACCCAGGGTCCGGGAACACTGAAGCTTTCTTT,.,TRBJ1-1,TRBV25-1,.
CASSPWTSGNEQFF,TGTGCCAGCAGTCCGTGGACTAGCGGCAATGAGCAGTTCTTC,.,TRBJ2-1,TRBV3-1,TRBD2
CAWRLPDRTLNYGYTF,TGTGCCTGGAGACTCCCCGACAGGACCTTAAACTATGGCTACACCTTC,.,TRBJ1-2,TRBV30,.
CASSRGASDRVDTQYF,TGTGCCAGCAGTAGGGGGGCTAGCGATCGCGTAGATACGCAGTATTTT,once,TRBJ2-3,TRBV5-4,.
CASTGLAGETQYF,TGTGCCAGCACTGGACTAGCAGGAGAGACCCAGTACTTC,.,TRBJ2-5,TRBV3-1,TRBD2
CASSLGSGEPETQYF,TGTGCCAGCAGCCTAGGGAGCGGCGAGCCGGAGACCCAGTACTTC,.,TRBJ2-5,TRBV9,.
CASSPPGQGSGNTIYF,TGCGCCAGCAGCCCCCCGGGACAGGGGTCTGGAAACACCATATATTTT,.,TRBJ1-3,TRBV23-1,TRBD1
CASSEWRQETQYF,TGTGCCAGCAGTGAGTGGCGGCAAGAGACCCAGTACTTC,.,TRBJ2-5,TRBV27,.
CASSQDVSGSYNEQFF,TGTGCCAGCAGCCAAGATGTGAGCGGGAGCTACAATGAGCAGTTCTTC,.,TRBJ2-1,TRBV3-1,TRBD2
CSARAGIAKNIQYF,TGCAGTGCTAGGGCGGGAATAGCCAAAAACATTCAGTACTTC,.,TRBJ2-4,TRBV20-1,.
CASSLTATYEQYF,TGTGCCAGCAGCCTGACAGCCACCTACGAGCAGTACTTC,.,TRBJ2-7,TRBV7-8,.
CASSLPLVETQYF,TGTGCCAGCAGCTTGCCGCTAGTCGAGACCCAGTACTTC,.,TRBJ2-5,TRBV5-6,.
CASSQDRGNTIYF,TGTGCCAGCAGCCAAGATCGGGGAAACACCATATATTTT,.,TRBJ1-3,TRBV3-1,.
CSVVNDRFYGYTF,TGCAGCGTTGTAAACGACAGGTTCTATGGCTACACCTTC,.,TRBJ1-2,TRBV29-1,.
CASSTHRSSNQPQHF,TGTGCCAGTAGTACCCACCGATCTAGCAATCAGCCCCAGCATTTT,.,TRBJ1-5,TRBV19,.
CSVQGENTEAFF,TGCAGCGTTCAGGGGGAGAACACTGAAGCTTTCTTT,.,TRBJ1-1,TRBV29-1,TRBD1
CSAIRGEESYTF,TGCAGTGCTATTAGGGGTGAAGAGAGCTACACCTTC,.,TRBJ1-2,TRBV20-1,.
CASRGSYEQYF,TGTGCCAGCAGGGGTTCCTACGAGCAGTACTTC,.,TRBJ2-7,TRBV28,.
CSVQDWGYNQPQHF,TGCAGCGTCCAAGACTGGGGTTACAATCAGCCCCAGCATTTT,once,TRBJ1-5,TRBV29-1,.
CASSRDPSENNEQFF,TGTGCCAGCAGCAGGGACCCATCAGAAAACAATGAGCAGTTCTTC,.,TRBJ2-1,TRBV12-3/TRBV12-4,.
CASSYDTYEQYF,TGTGCCAGCAGTTACGACACCTACGAGCAGTACTTC,.,TRBJ2-7,TRBV6-2/TRBV6-3,.
CSAFPEGAERNEQFF,TGCAGCGCCTTCCCTGAAGGGGCCGAGCGGAATGAGCAGTTCTTC,.,TRBJ2-1,TRBV29-1,.
CASRKPSGNTEAFF,TGTGCCAGCCGAAAACCATCAGGGAACACTGAAGCTTTCTTT,.,TRBJ1-1,TRBV6-5,.
CASSENRGGSGANVLTF,TGTGCCAGCAGCGAAAACAGGGGAGGCTCTGGGGCCAACGTCCTGACTTTC,.,TRBJ2-6,TRBV7-3,.
CASSLYETEITDTQYF,TGCGCCAGCAGCTTGTACGAGACAGAAATCACAGATACGCAGTATTTT,.,TRBJ2-3,TRBV5-1,.
CAIRPSGGIDEQFF,TGTGCCATCAGACCTAGCGGGGGTATCGATGAGCAGTTCTTC,.,TRBJ2-1,TRBV10-3,TRBD2
CAWSGGSNQPQHF,TGTGCCTGGAGTGGGGGAAGCAATCAGCCCCAGCATTTT,.,TRBJ1-5,TRBV30,.
CASSAQQTLNTEAFF,TGTGCCAGCAGCGCCCAGCAGACTCTGAACACTGAAGCTTTCTTT,once,TRBJ1-1,TRBV9,.
CASSPGTVGKTQYF,TGTGCCAGCAGTCCCGGGACTGTGGGGAAGACCCAGTACTTC,.,TRBJ2-5,TRBV6-2/TRBV6-3,.
CASRDPGVYGYTF,TGTGCCAGCAGAGATCCAGGGGTCTATGGCTACACCTTC,.,TRBJ1-2,TRBV6-2/TRBV6-3,.
CASRTAGTSAEKLFF,TGTGCCAGCAGGACCGCCGGGACTTCCGCTGAAAAACTGTTTTTT,.,TRBJ1-4,TRBV12-3/TRBV12-4,.
CSAHTTYSGNTIYF,TGCAGTGCCCATACCACCTACTCTGGAAACACCATATATTTT,.,TRBJ1-3,TRBV20-1,.
CASSLRGAGANVLTF,TGTGCCAGCAGTCTCAGGGGTGCCGGGGCCAACGTCCTGACTTTC,.,TRBJ2-6,TRBV12-3/TRBV12-4,.
CASTPAGGMGYEQYF,TGTGCCAGCACCCCCGCAGGGGGAATGGGCTACGAGCAGTACTTC,.,TRBJ2-7,TRBV7-2,TRBD1
CATSDLKDYNEQFF,TGTGCCACCAGTGATTTGAAAGACTACAATGAGCAGTTCTTC,.,TRBJ2-1,TRBV24-1,.
CASSPGTWNTEAFF,TGCGCCAGCAGCCCCGGGACGTGGAACACTGAAGCTTTCTTT,.,TRBJ1-1,TRBV5-1,.
CASSLSRMNYGYTF,TGTGCCAGCAGTTTAAGCAGAATGAACTATGGCTACACCTTC,.,TRBJ1-2,TRBV12-3/TRBV12-4,.
CSARRTGVETQYF,TGCAGTGCTAGAAGGACAGGCGTGGAGACCCAGTACTTC,.,TRBJ2-5,TRBV20-1,TRBD1
CASSYDLWGQPQHF,TGTGCCAGCAGTTACGACCTGTGGGGGCAGCCCCAGCATTTT,.,TRBJ1-5,TRBV6-6,.